A single T cell receptor (beta chain) is shown here with its context. Its antigen remains unknown. This entry comes from a study of CD8 T cells in Susac syndrome. Study-wide points: The authors acknowledged that the study's TCR sequencing and HLA analysis involved relatively few individuals.

V gave up 5 bases and J gave up 2 bases, with 16 bases separating them. This CDR3 is 15 amino acids long. Germline-derived CDR1 and CDR2 are SEHNR and FQNEAQ (reference sequence). The RNA input was about 0.5 to 1 ug, and it was reverse transcribed with random hexamers. An immunoSEQ multiplex PCR generated amplified TCR beta CDR3 products spanning 54 Vbeta and 13 Jbeta. TCRdb reprocessed the immunoSEQ multiplex PCR reads with MiXCR, giving one entry per CDR3 protein. Of some 100,000 distinct CDR3 sequences detected, about nine tenths appear once; the ten largest clones hold about 0.15%. TCR beta was sequenced from blood CD8+ and CD4+ T cells.

Sequencing used CD4+ T cells from PBMCs. This TCR came from a human donor in good health. V is TRBV7-9 and J is TRBJ2-7; TRBD2 is a possible D gene (6 bases). DNA of the CDR3: TGTGCCAGCAGCCCCCAGATAGCGGCTACCTACGAGCAGTACTTC. It codes for CASSPQIAATYEQYF.